This entry describes one T cell receptor beta chain. This sample is part of a study of blood T cell repertoires in COVID-19. Study-wide background: Sites across the United States, Italy and Spain contributed samples from acute and convalescent COVID-19.

The repertoire was sequenced with immunoSEQ multiplex PCR; TCRdb's copy has only in-frame clones and lacks some. The sample holds about 120,000 clones; 75% to 90% are singletons and the top ten take less than 30%. CDR3 size: 11 residues. Trimming took off 2 bases at V and 7 bases at J, with 5 bases between the two ends. This TCR was sampled from a woman in her seventies with acute or convalescent COVID-19. The sequenced sample was peripheral blood. The chain is built from TRBV12-3 or TRBV12-4 and TRBJ1-2; D is uncertain. CDR3 DNA: TGTGCCAGCAGTTTAAACAGTGGCTACACCTTC. It encodes CASSLNSGYTF.